The 20 T cell receptor beta chains listed next were all sequenced from one sample in a study of OX40 agonist ivuxolimab in advanced cancers. Assay used: immunoSEQ multiplex PCR; TCRdb lists only in-frame clones, some missing. The data hold 48,000 or so clones, with about 87% observed a single time. Here the sequenced sample was CD4+ or CD8+ T cells sorted from blood, taken in a trial of the OX40 agonist ivuxolimab. Receptors were obtained from an adult with an advanced solid tumor such as melanoma, head and neck, liver or kidney cancer.

This clone occurred a few times. This rearrangement joins TRBV7-5 to TRBJ1-6. TRBV7-5 is assigned pseudogene status. CDR3 size: 14 residues. The CDR3 spells CVRSLWTKNSPLHF. The CDR3 DNA is TGTGTCAGAAGCCTATGGACGAAGAATTCACCCCTCCACTTT.

The gene calls are TRBV6-5 and TRBJ2-2; D not resolved. Trimming pared 6 bases from V and 7 bases from J, leaving 9 bases between. The CDR3 sequence is 12 residues long. Germline V gene data show CDR1 as MNHEY and CDR2 as SVGAGI. CDR3 amino acids: CASSTIVGELFF. The CDR3 nucleotides read TGTGCCAGCAGCACCATCGTCGGGGAGCTGTTTTTT.

J is TRBJ1-2 and V is TRBV27, with 11 bases lining up with TRBD1. Germline values: CDR1 MNHEY, CDR2 SMNVEV (reference sequence). The CDR3 sequence is 12 residues long. V was pared by 8 bases and J by 7 bases, with 3 bases of the junction left unmatched. This CDR3 reads CASRGQGGGYTF. The CDR3 DNA follows: TGTGCCAGCCGGGGACAGGGGGGTGGCTACACCTTC.

This clone was recorded a few times. The V call is TRBV18, the J call TRBJ2-7; D is possibly TRBD1 (6 bases). Trimming took 4 bases from V and 3 from J, leaving 10 bases between them. CDR1 and CDR2 from the germline V gene are KGHSH and LQKENI. The CDR3 has 13 residues. The CDR3 DNA reads TGTGCCAGCTCACAGGACAGACTCTACGAGCAGTACTTC. This translates into CASSQDRLYEQYF.

The rearrangement joins TRBV7-2 to TRBJ2-2; unclear D gene. V shed 0 bases and J shed 4 bases, with 9 bases lying between them. This CDR3 comprises 15 residues. Germline-derived CDR1 and CDR2 are SGHTA and FQGNSA. CDR3 sequence: CASSLAKIITGELFF. In DNA form, the CDR3 reads TGTGCCAGCAGCTTAGCGAAAATAATCACCGGGGAGCTGTTTTTT. The complete variable domain, with remaining parts taken from reference TRBV7-2 and TRBJ2-2, reads GAGVSQSPSNKVTEKGKDVELRCDPISGHTALYWYRQSLGQGLEFLIYFQGNSAPDKSGLPSDRFSAERTGGSVSTLTIQRTQQEDSAVYLCASSLAKIITGELFFGEGSRLTVL.

The V gene is TRBV14, the J gene TRBJ2-4; D gene uncertain. V was trimmed by 0 bases and J by 0 bases, leaving 9 bases between them. The CDR3 totals 16 residues. From germline, CDR1 is SGHDN and CDR2 FVKESK. CDR3 in DNA: TGTGCCAGCAGCCAAGATGGCTTCTTAGCCAAAAACATTCAGTACTTC. Translated: CASSQDGFLAKNIQYF.

This chain joins TRBV7-6 and TRBJ2-3; the match to TRBD2 covers 7 bases. After removal of 6 bases from V and 3 bases from J, the junction contained 6 bases not matched to a gene. The germline V gene encodes CDR1 SGHVS and CDR2 FNYEAQ. CDR3 length equals 14 residues. DNA for the CDR3: TGTGCCAGCAGTACCCGGGAGGTGACAGATACGCAGTATTTT. Residues: CASSTREVTDTQYF.

The chain couples TRBV10-3 to TRBJ2-7, with 11 bases lining up with TRBD2. Per germline, CDR1 ENHRY and CDR2 SYGVKD. This CDR3 comprises 14 residues. The V gene end was trimmed by 8 bases and the J gene end by 2 bases; junction bases not matched to a gene: 5. CDR3 region: CAIGETSGTYEQYF. CDR3 bases: TGTGCCATCGGGGAGACTAGCGGGACCTACGAGCAGTACTTC.

CDR3 sequence reads: CASSYSSYNEQFF. CDR3 coding DNA: TGTGCCAGCAGTTATAGCTCCTACAATGAGCAGTTCTTC. V usage is TRBV6-5 and J usage is TRBJ2-1; D gene unclear. The CDR3 has 13 residues. Looked up from germline, CDR1 is MNHEY and CDR2 is SVGAGI. Trimming pared 3 bases from V and 0 bases from J, leaving 3 bases between.

The V gene is TRBV5-1, the J gene TRBJ2-7; D is uncertain. This CDR3 is 14 amino acids long. Germline CDR1 SGHRS, CDR2 YFSETQ. The V gene lost 0 bases and the J gene lost 7 bases, with 14 bases spanning the gap. The chain's CDR3 is CASSLEYRLGEQYF. CDR3 nucleotides: TGCGCCAGCAGCTTGGAGTACCGTTTGGGGGAGCAGTACTTC.

The J gene is TRBJ2-2, the V gene TRBV11-3, with TRBD1 matching 8 bases. Germline V lookup: CDR1 SGHNT, CDR2 YENEEA. V shed 5 bases and J 6 bases; nucleotides not matched to a gene: 5. The CDR3 consists of 14 residues. In DNA form, the CDR3 reads TGTGCCAGCAGCCGGACAGGGTCATCCGGGGAGCTGTTTTTT. The encoded protein is CASSRTGSSGELFF.

This chain connects TRBV18 to TRBJ2-3; 10 positions agree with TRBD2. Germline loops: CDR1 KGHSH, CDR2 LQKENI. CDR3 size: 16 residues. After removal of 1 base from V and 3 bases from J, the junction contained 4 bases not matched to a gene. The CDR3 DNA sequence: TGTGCCAGCTCACCACGGTCTAGCGGGGGAACAGATACGCAGTATTTT. Protein sequence: CASSPRSSGGTDTQYF.

The J gene is TRBJ2-7, the V gene TRBV19; the D call may be TRBD1 or TRBD2 (6 bases each). Germline V gives CDR1 LNHDA, CDR2 SQIVND (reference sequence). CDR3 length: 13 residues. Between the trimmed V and J ends, which lost 7 bases and 6 bases, there was a span of 16 bases. The CDR3 reads CASKSRGGSEQYF. The CDR3 nucleotides are TGTGCCAGTAAATCCAGGGGAGGAAGCGAGCAGTACTTC.

This chain uses TRBV4-3 with TRBJ1-1, with 8 bases aligning to TRBD1. Germline V gene lookup returns CDR1 LGHNA and CDR2 YSLEER. V shed 0 bases, J shed 4 bases, and the junction held 16 bases outside the gene matches. CDR3 length: 19 residues. The CDR3 region is CASSQDLGRGRSWGTEAFF. Here the CDR3 DNA reads TGCGCCAGCAGCCAAGATCTGGGCAGGGGGCGATCTTGGGGCACTGAAGCTTTCTTT.

This clone came up a few times. The rearrangement joins TRBV6-6 to TRBJ1-6; D is unresolved. Per the germline V gene, CDR1 is MNHNY and CDR2 is SVGAGI (reference sequence). This CDR3 is built from 12 residues. V was shortened by 7 bases and J by 5 bases, with 6 bases between the two germline ends. The CDR3 nucleotides are TGTGCCAGCAACAGAAATAATTCACCCCTCCACTTT. It encodes CASNRNNSPLHF.

The rearrangement links TRBV2 to TRBJ1-5, with 9 nucleotides matching TRBD1. The germline CDR1 and CDR2 sequences are SNHLY and FYNNEI. CDR3 length: 16 residues. Trimming removed 9 bases from V and 6 bases from J; junction bases left unmatched: 15. The CDR3 nucleotides read TGTGCCAGTAAAGTAGACCAAGACAGGGGGGGTCAGCCCCAGCATTTT. Its translation is CASKVDQDRGGQPQHF.

This clone has just one count. The chain uses TRBV2 and TRBJ2-5, with 11 bases lining up with TRBD1. Germline CDR1 is SNHLY and CDR2 is FYNNEI. V gave up 7 bases and J gave up 2 bases; unmatched junction bases: 3. The CDR3 consists of 14 residues. The CDR3 here is CASIRDRGQETQYF. The DNA of the CDR3 is TGTGCCAGCATTCGGGACAGGGGGCAAGAGACCCAGTACTTC.

This clone appeared once. The rearrangement joins TRBV7-2 to TRBJ1-2; weak D call: TRBD1 (5 bases). This CDR3 has 12 residues. In germline, CDR1 is SGHTA, CDR2 FQGNSA. Trimming removed 3 bases at V and 8 bases at J, with 10 bases between. The CDR3 bases are TGTGCCAGCAGCTTGGGGGTGTGGGGCTACACCTTC. The encoded protein is CASSLGVWGYTF.

The chain couples TRBV6-5 to TRBJ2-2; perhaps D is TRBD1 or TRBD2 (5 bases each). The CDR3 is 15 residues long. V was trimmed by 2 bases and J by 6 bases, leaving 13 bases between them. From germline, CDR1 is MNHEY and CDR2 SVGAGI. The CDR3 DNA follows: TGTGCCAGCAGTTACGGGGGTCTGGGGCCCGGGGAGCTGTTTTTT. Translation: CASSYGGLGPGELFF.

The chain employs TRBV5-6 and TRBJ1-2; D is ambiguous. Germline V gene lookup returns CDR1 SGHDT and CDR2 YYEEEE. V lost 4 bases, J lost 0 bases, and 13 bases lay in between. The CDR3 contains 15 residues. The CDR3 DNA follows: TGTGCCAGCAGCCCCGGTCGGGGAACTAACTATGGCTACACCTTC. Its protein product is CASSPGRGTNYGYTF.